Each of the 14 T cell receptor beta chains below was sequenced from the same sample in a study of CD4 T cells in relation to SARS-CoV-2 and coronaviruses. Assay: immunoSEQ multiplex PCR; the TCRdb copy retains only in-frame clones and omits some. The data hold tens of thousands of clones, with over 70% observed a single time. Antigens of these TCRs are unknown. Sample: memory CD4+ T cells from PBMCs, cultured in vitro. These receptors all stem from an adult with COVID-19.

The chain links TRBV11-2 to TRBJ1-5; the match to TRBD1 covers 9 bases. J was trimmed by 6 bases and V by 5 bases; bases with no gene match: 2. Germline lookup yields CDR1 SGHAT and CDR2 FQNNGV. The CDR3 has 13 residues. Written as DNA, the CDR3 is TGTGCCAGCAGCCAGACAGGGGGTCAGCCCCAGCATTTT. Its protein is CASSQTGGQPQHF.

The CDR3 sequence is CAISERGRGLQLSGANVLTF. For the CDR3, the DNA is TGTGCCATCAGTGAGCGGGGCAGGGGGCTTCAACTGTCTGGGGCCAACGTCCTGACTTTC. The chain joins TRBV10-3 to TRBJ2-6, with 8 bases aligning to TRBD1. The ends lost 2 bases at V and 1 base at J; junction bases unmatched: 13. The CDR3 is made up of 20 amino acids. Germline V lookup: CDR1 ENHRY, CDR2 SYGVKD.

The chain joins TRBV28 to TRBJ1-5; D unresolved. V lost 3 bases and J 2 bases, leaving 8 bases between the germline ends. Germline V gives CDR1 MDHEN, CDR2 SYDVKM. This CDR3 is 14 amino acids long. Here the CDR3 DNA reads TGTGCCAGCAGTTTTGGGTCCCGCAATCAGCCCCAGCATTTT. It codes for CASSFGSRNQPQHF.

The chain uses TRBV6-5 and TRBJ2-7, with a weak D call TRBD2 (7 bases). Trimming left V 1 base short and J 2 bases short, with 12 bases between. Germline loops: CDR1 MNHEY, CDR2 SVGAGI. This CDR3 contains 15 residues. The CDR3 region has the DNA TGTGCCAGCAGTTACTGGGGGGGGGCTACCTACGAGCAGTACTTC. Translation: CASSYWGGATYEQYF.

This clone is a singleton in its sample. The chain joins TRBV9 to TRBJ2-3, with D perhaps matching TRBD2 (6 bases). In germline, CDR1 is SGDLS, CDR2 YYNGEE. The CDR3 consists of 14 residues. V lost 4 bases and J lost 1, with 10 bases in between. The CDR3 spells CASSSTGGTDTQYF. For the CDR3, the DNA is TGTGCCAGCAGCTCCACGGGAGGCACAGATACGCAGTATTTT.

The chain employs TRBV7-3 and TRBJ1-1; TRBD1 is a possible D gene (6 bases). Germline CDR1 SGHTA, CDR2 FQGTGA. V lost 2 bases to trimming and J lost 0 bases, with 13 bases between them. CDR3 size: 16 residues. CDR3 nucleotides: TGTGCCAGCAGCTTATTCGGCGGACAGATGAACACTGAAGCTTTCTTT. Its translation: CASSLFGGQMNTEAFF.

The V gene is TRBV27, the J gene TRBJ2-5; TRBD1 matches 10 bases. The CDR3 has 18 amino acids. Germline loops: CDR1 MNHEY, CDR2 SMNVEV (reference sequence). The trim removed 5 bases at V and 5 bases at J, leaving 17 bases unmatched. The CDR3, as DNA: TGTGCCAGCAGTCCCGAAGACAGGGGGCCTAGCCTGGCTGAGACCCAGTACTTC. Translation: CASSPEDRGPSLAETQYF.

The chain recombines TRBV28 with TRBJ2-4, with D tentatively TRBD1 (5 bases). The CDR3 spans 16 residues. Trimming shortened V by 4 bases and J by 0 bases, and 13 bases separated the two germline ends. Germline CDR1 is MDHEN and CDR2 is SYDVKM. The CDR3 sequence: CASSSRVQVAKNIQYF. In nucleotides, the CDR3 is TGTGCCAGCAGTTCCAGGGTACAAGTAGCCAAAAACATTCAGTACTTC.

CDR3 DNA sequence: TGTGCCAGCAGTCTGGGTCCCCGCGGGCAGTTCTTC. Its translation: CASSLGPRGQFF. The chain has TRBV2 and TRBJ2-1, with no clear D. The germline V gene has CDR1 SNHLY and CDR2 FYNNEI. The CDR3 extends over 12 amino acids. The V and J ends lost 5 bases and 12 bases respectively, with 14 bases between them.

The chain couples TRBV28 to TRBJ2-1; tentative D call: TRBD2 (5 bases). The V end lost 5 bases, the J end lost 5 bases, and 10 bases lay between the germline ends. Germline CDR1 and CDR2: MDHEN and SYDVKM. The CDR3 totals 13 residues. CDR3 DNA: TGTGCCAGCAGTCCCACGAGGGACAATGAGCAGTTCTTC. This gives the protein CASSPTRDNEQFF.

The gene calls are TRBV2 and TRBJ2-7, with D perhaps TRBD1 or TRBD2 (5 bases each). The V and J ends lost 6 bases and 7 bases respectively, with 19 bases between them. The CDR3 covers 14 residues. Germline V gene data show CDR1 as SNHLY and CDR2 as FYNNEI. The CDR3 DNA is TGTGCCAGCAGCAGGGAACAGGAGCCGGGGGAGCAGTACTTC. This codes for CASSREQEPGEQYF.

CDR3: CASSLGSGLTDTQYF. The DNA for the CDR3 is TGTGCCAGCAGCTTGGGAAGCGGACTCACAGATACGCAGTATTTT. The rearrangement uses TRBV7-3 and TRBJ2-3, with a weak D call TRBD2 (5 bases). CDR3 length equals 15 residues. V gave up 3 bases and J gave up 2 bases, with 12 bases separating them. Germline V gene sequence: CDR1 SGHTA, CDR2 FQGTGA.

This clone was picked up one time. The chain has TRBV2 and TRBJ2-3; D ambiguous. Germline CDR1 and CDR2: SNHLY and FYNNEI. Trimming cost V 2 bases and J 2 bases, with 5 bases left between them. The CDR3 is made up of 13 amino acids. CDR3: CASSEFSTDTQYF. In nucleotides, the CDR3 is TGTGCCAGCAGTGAATTTTCCACAGATACGCAGTATTTT.

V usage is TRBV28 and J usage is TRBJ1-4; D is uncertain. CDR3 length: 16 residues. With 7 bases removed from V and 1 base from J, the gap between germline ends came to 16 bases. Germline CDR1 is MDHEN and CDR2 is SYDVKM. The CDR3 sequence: CASTTRFGGTNEKLFF. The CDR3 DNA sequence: TGTGCCAGCACTACACGTTTCGGCGGAACTAATGAAAAACTGTTTTTT.